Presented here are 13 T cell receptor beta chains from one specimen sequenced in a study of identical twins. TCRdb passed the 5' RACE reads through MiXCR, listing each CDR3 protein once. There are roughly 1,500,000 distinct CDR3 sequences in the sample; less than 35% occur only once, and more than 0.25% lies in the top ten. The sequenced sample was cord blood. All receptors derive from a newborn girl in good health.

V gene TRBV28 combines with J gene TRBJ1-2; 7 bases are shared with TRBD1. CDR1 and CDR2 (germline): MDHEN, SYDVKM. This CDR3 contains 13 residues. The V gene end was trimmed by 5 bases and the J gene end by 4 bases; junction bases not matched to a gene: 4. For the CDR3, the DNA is TGTGCCAGCAGTGGGGGACAGCTCTATGGCTACACCTTC. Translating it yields CASSGGQLYGYTF.

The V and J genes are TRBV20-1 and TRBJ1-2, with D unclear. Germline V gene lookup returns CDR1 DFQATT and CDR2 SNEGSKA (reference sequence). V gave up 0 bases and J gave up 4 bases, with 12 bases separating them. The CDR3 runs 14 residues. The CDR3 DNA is TGCAGTGCTAGAGAAGCGGTCAGACCCTATGGCTACACCTTC. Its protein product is CSAREAVRPYGYTF.

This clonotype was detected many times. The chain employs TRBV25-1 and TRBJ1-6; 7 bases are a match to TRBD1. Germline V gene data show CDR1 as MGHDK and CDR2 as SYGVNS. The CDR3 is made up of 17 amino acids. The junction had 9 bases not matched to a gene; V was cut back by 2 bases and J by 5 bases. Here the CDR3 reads CASSEGILGQHNSPLHF. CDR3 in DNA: TGTGCCAGCAGTGAAGGAATCTTGGGACAGCATAATTCACCCCTCCACTTT.

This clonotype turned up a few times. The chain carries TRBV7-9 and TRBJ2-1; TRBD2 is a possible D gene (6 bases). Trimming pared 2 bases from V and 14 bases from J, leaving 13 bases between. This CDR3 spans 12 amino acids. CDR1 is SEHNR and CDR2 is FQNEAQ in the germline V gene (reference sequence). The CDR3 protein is CASSLLETGEFF. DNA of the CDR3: TGTGCCAGCAGCTTATTGGAGACGGGGGAGTTCTTC.

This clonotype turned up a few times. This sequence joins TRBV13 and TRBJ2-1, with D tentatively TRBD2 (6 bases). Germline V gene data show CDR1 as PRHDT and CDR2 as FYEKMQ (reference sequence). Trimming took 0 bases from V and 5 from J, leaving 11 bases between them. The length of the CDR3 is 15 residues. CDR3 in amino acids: CASSLGPGLDNEQFF. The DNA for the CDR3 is TGTGCCAGCAGCTTAGGCCCGGGACTCGACAATGAGCAGTTCTTC.

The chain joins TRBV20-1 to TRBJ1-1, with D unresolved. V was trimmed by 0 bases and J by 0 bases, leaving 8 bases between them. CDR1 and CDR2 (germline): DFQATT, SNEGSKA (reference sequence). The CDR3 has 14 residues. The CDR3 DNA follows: TGCAGTGCTAGAGAGGACGCTATGAACACTGAAGCTTTCTTT. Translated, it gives CSAREDAMNTEAFF.

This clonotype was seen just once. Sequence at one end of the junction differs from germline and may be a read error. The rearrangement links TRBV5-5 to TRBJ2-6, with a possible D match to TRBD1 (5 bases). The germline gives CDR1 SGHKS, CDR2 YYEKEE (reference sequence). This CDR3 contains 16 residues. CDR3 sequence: CASSRSYSSGANALTF. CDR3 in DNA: TGTGCCAGCAGCCGCAGTTATTCCTCTGGGGCCAACGCCCTGACTTTC.

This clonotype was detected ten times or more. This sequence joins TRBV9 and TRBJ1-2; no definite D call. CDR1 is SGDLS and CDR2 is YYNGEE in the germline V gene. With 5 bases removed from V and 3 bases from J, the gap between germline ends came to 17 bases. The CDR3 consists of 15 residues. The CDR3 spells CASSSGVDSHYGYTF. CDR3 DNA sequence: TGTGCCAGCAGTAGTGGAGTTGACTCTCACTATGGCTACACCTTC. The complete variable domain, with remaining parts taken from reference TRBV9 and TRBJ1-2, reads DSGVTQTPKHLITATGQRVTLRCSPRSGDLSVYWYQQSLDQGLQFLIQYYNGEERAKGNILERFSAQQFPDLHSELNLSSLELGDSALYFCASSSGVDSHYGYTFGSGTRLTVV.

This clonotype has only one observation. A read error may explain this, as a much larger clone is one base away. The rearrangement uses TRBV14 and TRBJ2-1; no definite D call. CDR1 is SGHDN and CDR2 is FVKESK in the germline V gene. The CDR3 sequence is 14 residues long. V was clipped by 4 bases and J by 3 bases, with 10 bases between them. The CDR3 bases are TGTGCCAGCAGCCCAGAGTTAGGCTACAATGAGCAGTTCTTC. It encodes CASSPELGYNEQFF.

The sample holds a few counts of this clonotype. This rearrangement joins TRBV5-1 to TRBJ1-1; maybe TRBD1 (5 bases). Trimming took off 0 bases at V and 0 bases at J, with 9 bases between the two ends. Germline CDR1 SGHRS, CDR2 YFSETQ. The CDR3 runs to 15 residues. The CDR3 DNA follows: TGCGCCAGCAGCTTGGGGGGCAGTCTGAACACTGAAGCTTTCTTT. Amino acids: CASSLGGSLNTEAFF. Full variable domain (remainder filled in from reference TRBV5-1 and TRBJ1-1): KAGVTQTPRYLIKTRGQQVTLSCSPISGHRSVSWYQQTPGQGLQFLFEYFSETQRNKGNFPGRFSGRQFSNSRSEMNVSTLELGDSALYLCASSLGGSLNTEAFFGQGTRLTVV.

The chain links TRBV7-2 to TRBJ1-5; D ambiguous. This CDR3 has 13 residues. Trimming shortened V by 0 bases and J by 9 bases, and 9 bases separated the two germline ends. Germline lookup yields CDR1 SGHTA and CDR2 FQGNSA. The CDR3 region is CASSLAALPPQHF. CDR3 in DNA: TGTGCCAGCAGCTTAGCCGCCTTACCGCCCCAGCATTTT.

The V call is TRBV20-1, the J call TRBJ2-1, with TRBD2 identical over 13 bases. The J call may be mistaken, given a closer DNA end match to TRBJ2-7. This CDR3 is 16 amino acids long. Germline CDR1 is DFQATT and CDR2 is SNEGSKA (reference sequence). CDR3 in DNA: TGCAGTGCTACCCGACTAGCGGGAGGTCCCTACAATGAGCAGTACTTC. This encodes CSATRLAGGPYNEQYF.

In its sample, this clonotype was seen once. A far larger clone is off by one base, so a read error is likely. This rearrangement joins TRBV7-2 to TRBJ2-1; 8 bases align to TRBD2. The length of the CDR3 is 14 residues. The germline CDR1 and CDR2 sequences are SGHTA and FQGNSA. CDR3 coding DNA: TGTGCCAGCAGCCCGGGACTAGTCTACAGTGAGCAGTTCTTC. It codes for CASSPGLVYSEQFF.